These T cell receptor beta chains were read from a single sample in a study of identical twins. TCRdb re-analysed the 5' RACE reads in MiXCR, keeping a single row per CDR3 protein. In the table there are around 490,000 distinct CDR3 sequences, more than 20% of which are singletons. Separately, the same data were catalogued under a study of yellow fever vaccine responses in identical twins.

The sample taken for sequencing was CD4+ T cells sorted from blood. The receptors were gathered from a woman aged 18-35 years in good health. The CDR3 runs from the conserved cysteine through the conserved F or W. Fields, in order: clone size, V gene, J gene, D gene, CDR3 protein, CDR3 DNA. A D gene is named only where the DNA matches it firmly. Only part of the rows carry a size: once, few, many, or a class if the clone is expanded.

abundance: .; v_gene: TRBV3-1; j_gene: TRBJ2-2; d_gene: .; CDR3aa: CASSQDKTDWNTGELFF; CDR3nt: TGTGCCAGCAGCCAGGACAAGACAGATTGGAACACCGGGGAGCTGTTTTTT
abundance: .; v_gene: TRBV7-8; j_gene: TRBJ2-2; d_gene: TRBD1; CDR3aa: CASSPQTGGPGELFF; CDR3nt: TGTGCCAGCAGCCCTCAGACAGGGGGGCCCGGGGAGCTGTTTTTT
abundance: .; v_gene: TRBV2; j_gene: TRBJ2-2; d_gene: .; CDR3aa: CASSEAASWTGELFF; CDR3nt: TGTGCCAGCAGTGAAGCAGCTAGTTGGACCGGGGAGCTGTTTTTT
abundance: few; v_gene: TRBV10-3; j_gene: TRBJ2-1; d_gene: .; CDR3aa: CAISGTEFYNEQFF; CDR3nt: TGTGCCATCAGTGGGACAGAGTTTTACAATGAGCAGTTCTTC
abundance: few; v_gene: TRBV7-7; j_gene: TRBJ1-3; d_gene: TRBD1; CDR3aa: CASSFSDRAGNTIYF; CDR3nt: TGTGCCAGCAGCTTTTCCGACAGGGCTGGAAACACCATATATTTT
abundance: .; v_gene: TRBV18; j_gene: TRBJ2-3; d_gene: .; CDR3aa: CASSPYGTAADTQYF; CDR3nt: TGTGCCAGCTCACCGTATGGGACGGCGGCCGATACGCAGTATTTT
abundance: many; v_gene: TRBV3-1; j_gene: TRBJ2-3; d_gene: TRBD2; CDR3aa: CASSRFGGASTDTQYF; CDR3nt: TGTGCCAGCAGCCGATTCGGGGGGGCTAGCACAGATACGCAGTATTTT
abundance: many; v_gene: TRBV3-1; j_gene: TRBJ2-4; d_gene: .; CDR3aa: CASSPRQFVVENIQYF; CDR3nt: TGTGCCAGCAGCCCCAGACAATTTGTGGTCGAAAACATTCAGTACTTC
abundance: .; v_gene: TRBV20-1; j_gene: TRBJ2-5; d_gene: .; CDR3aa: CSARLGGEETQYF; CDR3nt: TGCAGTGCTAGACTCGGGGGCGAGGAGACCCAGTACTTC
abundance: .; v_gene: TRBV11-1; j_gene: TRBJ2-1; d_gene: TRBD2; CDR3aa: CASSLGASGSDSYNEQFF; CDR3nt: TGTGCCAGCAGCTTAGGGGCTAGCGGGAGTGATTCCTACAATGAGCAGTTCTTC
abundance: few; v_gene: TRBV12-3/TRBV12-4; j_gene: TRBJ2-6; d_gene: .; CDR3aa: CASSFIGGSGANVLTF; CDR3nt: TGTGCCAGCAGTTTTATAGGGGGCTCTGGGGCCAACGTCCTGACTTTC
abundance: .; v_gene: TRBV7-2; j_gene: TRBJ1-1; d_gene: .; CDR3aa: CASSFPSANTEAFF; CDR3nt: TGTGCCAGCAGCTTTCCATCGGCGAACACTGAAGCTTTCTTT
abundance: .; v_gene: TRBV7-9; j_gene: TRBJ1-1; d_gene: .; CDR3aa: CASSLVLMNTEAFF; CDR3nt: TGTGCCAGCAGCTTAGTGCTCATGAACACTGAAGCTTTCTTT
abundance: .; v_gene: TRBV28; j_gene: TRBJ2-3; d_gene: .; CDR3aa: CASKSTDTQYF; CDR3nt: TGTGCCAGCAAAAGCACAGATACGCAGTATTTT
abundance: .; v_gene: TRBV23-1; j_gene: TRBJ1-6; d_gene: .; CDR3aa: CASSHPSLFFSPLHF; CDR3nt: TGCGCCAGCAGTCACCCGTCGTTATTCTTTTCACCCCTCCACTTT
abundance: .; v_gene: TRBV3-1; j_gene: TRBJ1-6; d_gene: TRBD1; CDR3aa: CASSPTGGSPLHF; CDR3nt: TGTGCCAGCAGCCCCACAGGGGGATCACCCCTCCACTTT
abundance: .; v_gene: TRBV28; j_gene: TRBJ1-2; d_gene: TRBD1; CDR3aa: CASSRTGGSNGYTF; CDR3nt: TGTGCCAGCAGCCGGACAGGGGGCAGCAATGGCTACACCTTC
abundance: few; v_gene: TRBV5-1; j_gene: TRBJ2-2; d_gene: .; CDR3aa: CASSFQGSGELFF; CDR3nt: TGCGCCAGCAGCTTCCAGGGGTCCGGGGAGCTGTTTTTT
abundance: .; v_gene: TRBV12-3/TRBV12-4; j_gene: TRBJ2-2; d_gene: .; CDR3aa: CASSFSSTGELFF; CDR3nt: TGTGCCAGCAGTTTTTCCAGCACCGGGGAGCTGTTTTTT
abundance: .; v_gene: TRBV27; j_gene: TRBJ2-7; d_gene: .; CDR3aa: CASSLSWRGPYEQYF; CDR3nt: TGTGCCAGCAGTTTATCATGGCGGGGACCGTACGAGCAGTACTTC
abundance: few; v_gene: TRBV20-1; j_gene: TRBJ2-7; d_gene: .; CDR3aa: CSARDPGRSYEQYF; CDR3nt: TGCAGTGCTAGAGACCCAGGTAGATCCTACGAGCAGTACTTC
abundance: .; v_gene: TRBV14; j_gene: TRBJ1-2; d_gene: .; CDR3aa: CASSKSQVLQKGYTF; CDR3nt: TGTGCCAGCAGCAAAAGCCAAGTCTTACAGAAGGGCTACACCTTC
abundance: .; v_gene: TRBV12-3/TRBV12-4; j_gene: TRBJ2-1; d_gene: .; CDR3aa: CASNSGNSYNEQFF; CDR3nt: TGTGCCAGCAATAGCGGAAACTCCTACAATGAGCAGTTCTTC
abundance: few; v_gene: TRBV7-2; j_gene: TRBJ2-3; d_gene: TRBD2; CDR3aa: CASSHGGASTDTQYF; CDR3nt: TGTGCCAGCAGCCACGGGGGGGCGAGCACAGATACGCAGTATTTT
abundance: .; v_gene: TRBV6-2/TRBV6-3; j_gene: TRBJ2-2; d_gene: TRBD2; CDR3aa: CASSYRREGPNTGELFF; CDR3nt: TGTGCCAGCAGTTACAGGCGGGAGGGCCCGAACACCGGGGAGCTGTTTTTT
abundance: few; v_gene: TRBV4-2; j_gene: TRBJ2-7; d_gene: TRBD2; CDR3aa: CASTRGLAGDPSYEQYF; CDR3nt: TGTGCCAGCACCCGCGGACTAGCGGGAGATCCCTCCTACGAGCAGTACTTC
abundance: many; v_gene: TRBV10-3; j_gene: TRBJ2-1; d_gene: .; CDR3aa: CAITLGGGHNEQFF; CDR3nt: TGTGCCATTACATTGGGCGGTGGGCACAATGAGCAGTTCTTC
abundance: .; v_gene: TRBV5-1; j_gene: TRBJ2-3; d_gene: TRBD2; CDR3aa: CASSLTSGILDTQYF; CDR3nt: TGCGCCAGCAGCTTGACTAGCGGGATTTTGGATACGCAGTATTTT
abundance: few; v_gene: TRBV12-3/TRBV12-4; j_gene: TRBJ2-1; d_gene: .; CDR3aa: CASSFRYKHSSYNEQFF; CDR3nt: TGTGCCAGCAGTTTTCGGTACAAACACAGCTCCTACAATGAGCAGTTCTTC
abundance: .; v_gene: TRBV20-1; j_gene: TRBJ2-2; d_gene: TRBD2; CDR3aa: CSARIAGGSGGELFF; CDR3nt: TGCAGTGCTAGAATAGCGGGGGGGTCGGGCGGGGAGCTGTTTTTT
abundance: .; v_gene: TRBV4-2; j_gene: TRBJ2-1; d_gene: .; CDR3aa: CASSQDNRYNEQFF; CDR3nt: TGTGCCAGCAGCCAAGATAACAGGTACAATGAGCAGTTCTTC
abundance: .; v_gene: TRBV6-2/TRBV6-3; j_gene: TRBJ2-3; d_gene: TRBD2; CDR3aa: CASSYGTSGKKDTQYF; CDR3nt: TGTGCCAGCAGTTACGGGACTAGCGGGAAAAAAGATACGCAGTATTTT
abundance: .; v_gene: TRBV15; j_gene: TRBJ2-7; d_gene: .; CDR3aa: CATSRGGGWASYEQYF; CDR3nt: TGTGCCACCAGCAGAGGTGGCGGGTGGGCCTCCTACGAGCAGTACTTC